These 7 T cell receptor beta chains came from one sample sequenced in a study of blood T cell repertoires in COVID-19. The method was immunoSEQ multiplex PCR; TCRdb's version includes in-frame clones alone and lacks a portion of them. Counted here are a few hundred thousand clones, roughly 84% occurring once; the ten biggest clones make up around 2.4%. The sequencing input was peripheral blood. The source is a man aged 40-49 years who had recovered from COVID-19.

This chain joins TRBV18 and TRBJ1-1; D call uncertain. Trimming pared 3 bases from V and 3 bases from J, leaving 11 bases between. Germline V gene sequence: CDR1 KGHSH, CDR2 LQKENI. The CDR3 extends over 14 amino acids. The CDR3 nucleotides read TGTGCCAGCTCACCCAAAGCCGGGGACACTGAAGCTTTCTTT. Translated, it gives CASSPKAGDTEAFF.

The table lists this clone with a count of one. The chain joins TRBV27 to TRBJ2-7, with a weak D call TRBD1 (6 bases). The V and J ends lost 3 bases and 2 bases respectively, with 14 bases between them. The CDR3 length is 15 residues. Germline CDR1 and CDR2: MNHEY and SMNVEV (reference sequence). CDR3 sequence: CASSFLTGSPYEQYF. The CDR3 nucleotides are TGTGCCAGCAGTTTTCTGACAGGTTCCCCCTACGAGCAGTACTTC.

This chain uses TRBV27 with TRBJ2-7; the D is unclear. V gave up 7 bases and J gave up 0 bases, with 4 bases separating them. CDR3 length: 11 amino acids. Germline V gives CDR1 MNHEY, CDR2 SMNVEV (reference sequence). CDR3 in DNA: TGTGCCAGCACCAACTCCTACGAGCAGTACTTC. Translating gives CASTNSYEQYF.

V usage is TRBV3-1 (or the pseudogene TRBV3-2) and J usage is TRBJ1-1, with 9 bases that match TRBD1. The CDR3 spans 13 residues. V shed 4 bases, J shed 6 bases, and the junction held 3 bases outside the gene matches. Looked up from germline, CDR1 is LGHDT and CDR2 is YNNKEL (reference sequence). This CDR3 reads CASSLTGGPEAFF. In DNA form, the CDR3 reads TGTGCCAGCAGCCTTACAGGGGGCCCTGAAGCTTTCTTT.

The V gene is TRBV30, the J gene TRBJ2-7; 7 bases are a match to TRBD1. The CDR3 spans 14 residues. Per germline, CDR1 GTSNPN and CDR2 SVGIG (reference sequence). Losses at the gene ends were 7 bases for V and 1 base for J; bases not matched to a gene: 10. In DNA form, the CDR3 reads TGTGCCTCCTCCAGGGCAGGGGGATCCTACGAGCAGTACTTC. Translated, it gives CASSRAGGSYEQYF.

The chain recombines TRBV21-1 with TRBJ2-6; the DNA was not compared with TRBD2, the D call given in the table. TRBV21-1 is annotated as a pseudogene. CDR3 length: 21 residues. The DNA for the CDR3 is TGTGCCAGCAGCAAAGGGGCTGGTCCTTGGTCTAGCGAACCTGGGGCCAACGTCCTGACTTTC. Encoded protein: CASSKGAGPWSSEPGANVLTF.

The rearrangement joins TRBV7-9 to TRBJ2-7; TRBD1 aligns across 10 bases. The CDR3 is 14 amino acids. Trimming cost V 5 bases and J 7 bases; bases outside gene matches: 8. The V gene's germline CDR1 is SEHNR and CDR2 FQNEAQ (reference sequence). DNA of the CDR3: TGTGCCAGCAGCCTGTGGGACAGGGGAGGAGAGCAGTACTTC. Translating gives CASSLWDRGGEQYF. Full variable domain (remainder filled in from reference TRBV7-9 and TRBJ2-7): DTGVSQNPRHKITKRGQNVTFRCDPISEHNRLYWYRQTLGQGPEFLTYFQNEAQLEKSRLLSDRFSAERPKGSFSTLEIQRTEQGDSAMYLCASSLWDRGGEQYFGPGTRLTVT.